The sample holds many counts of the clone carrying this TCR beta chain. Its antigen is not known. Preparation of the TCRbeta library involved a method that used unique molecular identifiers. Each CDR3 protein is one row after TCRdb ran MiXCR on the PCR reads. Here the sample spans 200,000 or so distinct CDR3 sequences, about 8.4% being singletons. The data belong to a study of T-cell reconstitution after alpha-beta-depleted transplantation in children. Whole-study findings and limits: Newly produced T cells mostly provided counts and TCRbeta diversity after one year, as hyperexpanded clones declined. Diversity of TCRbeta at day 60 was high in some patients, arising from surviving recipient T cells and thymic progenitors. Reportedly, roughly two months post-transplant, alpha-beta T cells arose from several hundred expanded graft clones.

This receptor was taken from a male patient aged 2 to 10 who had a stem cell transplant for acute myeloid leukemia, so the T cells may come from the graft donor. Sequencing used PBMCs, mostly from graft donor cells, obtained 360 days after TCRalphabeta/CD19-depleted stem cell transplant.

CDR3: CASSLERVKANEKLFF. In DNA, the CDR3 is TGCGCCAGCAGCTTGGAGCGGGTTAAGGCTAATGAAAAACTGTTTTTT. The chain recombines TRBV5-1 with TRBJ1-4; D gene ambiguous. Germline CDR1 is SGHRS and CDR2 is YFSETQ. The CDR3 has 16 residues. V was pared by 0 bases and J by 3 bases, with 12 bases between. Complete variable domain (other parts from reference TRBV5-1 and TRBJ1-4): KAGVTQTPRYLIKTRGQQVTLSCSPISGHRSVSWYQQTPGQGLQFLFEYFSETQRNKGNFPGRFSGRQFSNSRSEMNVSTLELGDSALYLCASSLERVKANEKLFFGSGTQLSVL.